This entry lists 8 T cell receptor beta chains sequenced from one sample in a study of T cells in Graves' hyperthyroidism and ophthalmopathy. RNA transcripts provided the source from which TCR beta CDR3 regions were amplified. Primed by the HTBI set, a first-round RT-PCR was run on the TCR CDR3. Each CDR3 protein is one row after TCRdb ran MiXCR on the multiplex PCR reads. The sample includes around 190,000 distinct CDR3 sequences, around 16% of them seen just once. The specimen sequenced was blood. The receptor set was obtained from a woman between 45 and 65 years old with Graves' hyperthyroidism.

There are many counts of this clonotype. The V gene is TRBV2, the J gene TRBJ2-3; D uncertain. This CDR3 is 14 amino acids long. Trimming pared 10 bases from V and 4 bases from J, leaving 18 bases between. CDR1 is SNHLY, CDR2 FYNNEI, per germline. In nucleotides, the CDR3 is TGTGCCATGCAAGACCGCTCGGGTTCAGATACGCAGTATTTT. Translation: CAMQDRSGSDTQYF.

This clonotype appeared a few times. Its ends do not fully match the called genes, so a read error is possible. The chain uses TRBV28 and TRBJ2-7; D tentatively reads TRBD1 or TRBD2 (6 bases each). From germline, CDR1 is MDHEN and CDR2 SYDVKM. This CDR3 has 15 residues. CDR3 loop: CASSPPRGPFYEQCF. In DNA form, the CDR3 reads TGTGCCAGCAGTCCACCCCGGGGGCCCTTCTACGAGCAGTGCTTC.

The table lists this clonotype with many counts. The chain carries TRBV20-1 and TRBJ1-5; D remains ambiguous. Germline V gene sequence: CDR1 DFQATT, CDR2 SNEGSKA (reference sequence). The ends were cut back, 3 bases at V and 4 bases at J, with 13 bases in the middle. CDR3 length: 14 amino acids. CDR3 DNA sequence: TGCAGTGCTAGTCTAGGACGGATAAATCAGCCCCAGCATTTT. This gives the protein CSASLGRINQPQHF.

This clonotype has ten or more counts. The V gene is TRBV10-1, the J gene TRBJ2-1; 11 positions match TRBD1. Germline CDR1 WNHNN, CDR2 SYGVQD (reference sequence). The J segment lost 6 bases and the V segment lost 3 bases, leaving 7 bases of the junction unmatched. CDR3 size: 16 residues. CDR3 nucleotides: TGCGCCAGCAGTGACGGAGGACAGGGGGCTGGCAATGAGCAGTTCTTC. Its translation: CASSDGGQGAGNEQFF.

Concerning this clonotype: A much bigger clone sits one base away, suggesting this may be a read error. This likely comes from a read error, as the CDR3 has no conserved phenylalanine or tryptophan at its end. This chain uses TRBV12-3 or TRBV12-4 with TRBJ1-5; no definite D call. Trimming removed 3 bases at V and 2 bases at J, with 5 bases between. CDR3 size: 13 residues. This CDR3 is CASSLARNQPQHL. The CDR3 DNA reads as TGTGCCAGCAGTTTGGCACGCAATCAGCCCCAGCATCTT.

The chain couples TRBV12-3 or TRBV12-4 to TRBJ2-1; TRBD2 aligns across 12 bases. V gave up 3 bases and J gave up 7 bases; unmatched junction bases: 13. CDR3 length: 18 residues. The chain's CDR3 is CASSFGLGLAGTVNEQFF. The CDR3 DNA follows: TGTGCCAGCAGTTTTGGCCTCGGACTAGCGGGGACAGTAAATGAGCAGTTCTTC.

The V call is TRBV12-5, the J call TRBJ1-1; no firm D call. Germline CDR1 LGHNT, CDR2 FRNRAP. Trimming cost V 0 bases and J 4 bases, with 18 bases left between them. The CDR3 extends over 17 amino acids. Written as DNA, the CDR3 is TGTGCTAGTGGTTTGGTATCTTCCGGGCGAATTACCACTGAAGCTTTCTTT. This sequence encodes CASGLVSSGRITTEAFF.

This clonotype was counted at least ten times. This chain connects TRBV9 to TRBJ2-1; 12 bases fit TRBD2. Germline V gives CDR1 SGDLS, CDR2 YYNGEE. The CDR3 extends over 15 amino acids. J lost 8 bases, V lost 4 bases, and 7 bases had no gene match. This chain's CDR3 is CASSTGLAGLDEQFF. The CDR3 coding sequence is TGTGCCAGCAGCACCGGACTAGCGGGACTGGATGAGCAGTTCTTC.